What follows are 18 T cell receptor beta chains derived from one specimen sequenced in a study of regulatory T cells in long-lasting Graves disease. Relying on iRepertoire HTBI primers and Arm-PCR of CDR3 regions, the team built TCR beta libraries. In TCRdb, the multiplex PCR reads were re-called with MiXCR into one record per CDR3 protein. There are hundreds of thousands of distinct CDR3 sequences in the sample; roughly 13% occur only once, and more than 8.5% lies in the top ten. This sample's time point: newly diagnosed GD, antithyroid drugs for less than 3 months. Following extraction of RNA from PBMCs, that RNA was used to make the TCR library. The sample was also reused in another study, on T cells in Graves' hyperthyroidism and ophthalmopathy.

The sample in question was peripheral blood mononuclear cells (PBMCs), obtained at new diagnosis, from a patient treated with antithyroid drugs. These TCRs come from a man in his thirties or forties with Graves disease.

This clonotype was seen only a few times. This sequence joins TRBV2 and TRBJ2-6; no reliable D call. The length of the CDR3 is 15 residues. Trimming stripped 2 bases from V and 1 base from J, with 6 bases between. Germline lookup yields CDR1 SNHLY and CDR2 FYNNEI. The CDR3, as DNA: TGTGCCAGCAGTGAATGGGGTTCTGGGGCCAACGTCCTGACTTTC. Protein product: CASSEWGSGANVLTF.

This clonotype was recorded at least ten times. This rearrangement joins TRBV7-2 to TRBJ2-7, with a possible D match to TRBD2 (5 bases). V lost 0 bases, J lost 2 bases, and 11 bases lay in between. The CDR3 runs 15 residues. CDR1 and CDR2 (germline): SGHTA, FQGNSA. The CDR3 coding sequence is TGTGCCAGCAGCTTAGCGACGGAGGCCGCCTACGAGCAGTACTTC. This sequence encodes CASSLATEAAYEQYF.

This clonotype was picked up many times. The chain couples TRBV14 to TRBJ2-5, with no clear D. CDR3 length: 13 residues. V was trimmed by 1 base and J by 5 bases, leaving 8 bases between them. The germline V gene has CDR1 SGHDN and CDR2 FVKESK. The CDR3: CASSQGLLETQYF. CDR3 DNA: TGTGCCAGCAGCCAAGGCCTGTTGGAGACCCAGTACTTC.

In this sample, this clonotype turned up a few times. The chain carries TRBV19 and TRBJ2-6; the match to TRBD1 covers 7 bases. The germline gives CDR1 LNHDA, CDR2 SQIVND (reference sequence). The V segment lost 0 bases and the J segment 3 bases; nucleotides outside the gene matches: 5. This CDR3 has 17 residues. CDR3: CASSIDTTGVGANVLTF. CDR3 sequence (DNA): TGTGCCAGTAGTATAGATACAACAGGGGTTGGGGCCAACGTCCTGACTTTC.

The chain couples TRBV11-2 to TRBJ1-3; tentative D call: TRBD1 (5 bases). CDR3 length equals 19 residues. The V end was cut by 0 bases, the J end by 4 bases, with 22 bases between. Germline lookup yields CDR1 SGHAT and CDR2 FQNNGV. The chain's CDR3 is CASSLDWWPRGDSGNTIYF. The CDR3 DNA follows: TGTGCCAGCAGCTTAGATTGGTGGCCCCGGGGGGACTCGGGAAACACCATATATTTT.

The rearrangement uses TRBV27 and TRBJ2-7; 7 positions agree with TRBD2. The CDR3 totals 14 residues. The V segment lost 7 bases and the J segment 0 bases; nucleotides outside the gene matches: 6. Germline CDR1 reads MNHEY; CDR2 reads SMNVEV (reference sequence). The CDR3 loop is CASKRGGSSYEQYF. The DNA for the CDR3 is TGTGCCAGCAAAAGGGGCGGGAGCTCCTACGAGCAGTACTTC.

This clonotype has a count of ten or more. The chain links TRBV7-8 to TRBJ1-6; a weak D match, TRBD1 (5 bases). The CDR3 extends over 13 amino acids. Per the germline V gene, CDR1 is SGHVS and CDR2 is FQNEAQ. V was shortened by 6 bases and J by 7 bases, with 10 bases between the two germline ends. The CDR3 region has the DNA TGTGCCAGCAGTTCGGGGGAAAATTCACCCCTCCACTTT. As protein: CASSSGENSPLHF.

The table lists this clonotype with many counts. This rearrangement joins TRBV4-1 to TRBJ1-5; the D is unclear. V was clipped by 1 base and J by 0 bases, with 10 bases between them. CDR1 and CDR2 from the germline V gene are MGHRA and YSYEKL. The length of the CDR3 is 16 residues. CDR3 in amino acids: CASSQGLGHSNQPQHF. CDR3 nucleotide sequence: TGCGCCAGCAGCCAAGGCCTGGGCCATAGCAATCAGCCCCAGCATTTT.

This clonotype has a count of ten or more. The chain carries TRBV24-1 and TRBJ2-1; maybe TRBD2 (6 bases). The germline V gene has CDR1 KGHDR and CDR2 SFDVKD. Trimming left V 3 bases short and J 5 bases short, with 16 bases between. This CDR3 has 16 residues. For the CDR3, the DNA is TGTGCCACCAGTGATCCCGGGCTAGCGCCTAACAATGAGCAGTTCTTC. It encodes CATSDPGLAPNNEQFF.

The sample holds many counts of this clonotype. The rearrangement joins TRBV5-1 to TRBJ2-5, with D maybe TRBD2 (7 bases). CDR3 length equals 17 residues. Trimming took off 4 bases at V and 5 bases at J, with 24 bases between the two ends. Germline-derived CDR1 and CDR2 are SGHRS and YFSETQ. CDR3 nucleotide sequence: TGCGCCAGCAGCCCTGGGGGAGGGGGATCATCCCCCGAGACCCAGTACTTC. It specifies CASSPGGGGSSPETQYF.

About this clonotype: A much larger clone differs by one base, so this may be a read error. The chain links TRBV10-1 to TRBJ2-7, with D perhaps matching TRBD1 or TRBD2 (5 bases each). The germline V gene has CDR1 WNHNN and CDR2 SYGVQD (reference sequence). V lost 3 bases, J lost 5 bases, and 20 bases lay in between. This CDR3 region has 16 residues. The DNA for the CDR3 is TGCGCCAGCAGTGACGATCGAGGGGTCGTGAACCACGAGCAGTACTTC. Translating gives CASSDDRGVVNHEQYF.

Ten or more counts support this clonotype. J is TRBJ2-2 and V is TRBV2, with 7 bases lining up with TRBD1. The germline V gene has CDR1 SNHLY and CDR2 FYNNEI. This CDR3 contains 14 residues. Trimming at V came to 5 bases and at J to 3 bases, leaving 3 bases not matched to a gene. Here the CDR3 reads CASSWDSHTGELFF. The CDR3 DNA sequence: TGTGCCAGCAGTTGGGACAGTCACACCGGGGAGCTGTTTTTT.

Comments on this clonotype: This may stem from a read error, because a much larger clone lies one nucleotide away. This sequence joins TRBV5-1 and TRBJ2-1; 7 bases line up with TRBD1. Germline loops: CDR1 SGHRS, CDR2 YFSETQ. The V and J ends lost 1 base and 0 bases, in that order; junction bases with no gene match: 7. The CDR3 sequence is 17 residues long. The DNA of the CDR3 is TGCGCCAGCAGCTTGTTTTTGGGACAGAGCTCCTACAATGAGCAGTTCTTC. Encoded protein: CASSLFLGQSSYNEQFF.

This clonotype has a count of ten or more. This chain links TRBV2 with TRBJ2-2; tentative D call: TRBD2 (5 bases). The CDR3 length is 18 residues. V was pared by 10 bases and J by 9 bases, with 33 bases between. The germline V gene encodes CDR1 SNHLY and CDR2 FYNNEI. The CDR3 reads CATLGSIARKDSPRELFF. For the CDR3, the DNA is TGTGCCACATTGGGTTCGATAGCGCGCAAAGATTCGCCCCGGGAGCTGTTTTTT.

This clonotype was observed at least ten times. This chain links TRBV12-3 or TRBV12-4 with TRBJ2-5; perhaps TRBD1 as D (6 bases). V dropped 6 bases and J dropped 5 bases, with 13 bases sitting between them. The CDR3 has 13 amino acids. The CDR3 is CASSLQGWETQYF. As DNA, the CDR3 is TGTGCCAGCAGCTTGCAGGGGTGGGAGACCCAGTACTTC.

J is TRBJ2-1 and V is TRBV4-1; 10 nucleotides align to TRBD2. Germline lookup yields CDR1 MGHRA and CDR2 YSYEKL. The length of the CDR3 is 17 residues. J was trimmed by 2 bases and V by 2 bases; bases with no gene match: 6. In nucleotides, the CDR3 is TGCGCCAGCAGCCAACCGAGGAGCGGGAGGGCCTACAATGAGCAGTTCTTC. It specifies CASSQPRSGRAYNEQFF.

This clonotype was seen a few times. This chain uses TRBV6-2 or TRBV6-3 with TRBJ2-7, with TRBD1 as a possible D gene (6 bases). Per germline, CDR1 MNHEY and CDR2 SVGEGT. The length of the CDR3 is 14 residues. Trimming left V 6 bases short and J 7 bases short, with 19 bases between. As DNA, the CDR3 is TGTGCCAGCAGGGCCGGGTTTCAGGGGCGGGAGCAGTACTTC. The encoded protein is CASRAGFQGREQYF.

The chain couples TRBV5-4 to TRBJ2-5; 9 bases align to TRBD1. The CDR3 is 14 amino acids. Germline V gene lookup returns CDR1 SGHNT and CDR2 YYREEE (reference sequence). V shed 8 bases, J shed 3 bases, and the junction held 8 bases outside the gene matches. The CDR3 nucleotides are TGTGCCAGTTCACAGGGGGCGTCGGAAGAGACCCAGTACTTC. Translated, it gives CASSQGASEETQYF. The complete variable domain, with remaining parts taken from reference TRBV5-4 and TRBJ2-5, reads ETGVTQSPTHLIKTRGQQVTLRCSSQSGHNTVSWYQQALGQGPQFIFQYYREEENGRGNFPPRFSGLQFPNYSSELNVNALELDDSALYLCASSQGASEETQYFGPGTRLLVL.